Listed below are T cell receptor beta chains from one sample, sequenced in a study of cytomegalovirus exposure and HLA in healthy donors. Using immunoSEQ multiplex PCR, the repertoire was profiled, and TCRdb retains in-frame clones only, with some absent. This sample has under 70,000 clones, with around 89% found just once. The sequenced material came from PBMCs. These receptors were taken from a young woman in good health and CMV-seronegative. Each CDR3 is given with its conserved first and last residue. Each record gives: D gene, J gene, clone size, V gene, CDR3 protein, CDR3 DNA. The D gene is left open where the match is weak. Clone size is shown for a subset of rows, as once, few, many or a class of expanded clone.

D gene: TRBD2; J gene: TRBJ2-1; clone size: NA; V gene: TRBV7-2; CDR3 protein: CASSIVAGGISYNEQFF; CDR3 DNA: TGTGCCAGCAGCATCGTAGCGGGAGGGATATCCTACAATGAGCAGTTCTTC
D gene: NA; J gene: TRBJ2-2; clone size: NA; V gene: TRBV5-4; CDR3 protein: CASSSFPSANTGELFF; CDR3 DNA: TGTGCCAGCAGCTCCTTTCCTAGCGCGAACACCGGGGAGCTGTTTTTT
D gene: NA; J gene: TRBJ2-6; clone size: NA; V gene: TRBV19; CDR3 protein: CASSLTGPGANVLTF; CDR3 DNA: TGTGCCAGTAGCCTAACAGGGCCCGGGGCCAACGTCCTGACTTTC
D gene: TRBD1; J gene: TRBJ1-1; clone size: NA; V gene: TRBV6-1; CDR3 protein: CASSDGGQMNSGVTEAFF; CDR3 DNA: TGTGCCAGCAGTGATGGGGGACAGATGAACTCCGGTGTCACTGAAGCTTTCTTT
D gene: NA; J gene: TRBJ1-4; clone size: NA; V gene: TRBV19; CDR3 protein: CASSIGRRRVEKLFF; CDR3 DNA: TGTGCCAGTAGTATAGGGAGGAGGAGAGTTGAAAAACTGTTTTTT
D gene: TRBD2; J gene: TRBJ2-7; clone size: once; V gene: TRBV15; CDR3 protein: CATSRIIAGGFEQYF; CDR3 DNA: TGTGCCACCAGCAGAATTATAGCGGGAGGGTTCGAGCAGTACTTC
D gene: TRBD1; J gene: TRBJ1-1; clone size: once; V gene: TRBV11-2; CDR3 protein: CASSENQGVWTEAFF; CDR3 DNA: TGTGCCAGCAGCGAAAACCAGGGGGTTTGGACTGAAGCTTTCTTT
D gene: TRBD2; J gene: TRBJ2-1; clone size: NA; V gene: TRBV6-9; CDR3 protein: CASSYSRGEPNEQFF; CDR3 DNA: TGTGCCAGCAGTTATTCACGGGGGGAGCCCAATGAGCAGTTCTTC
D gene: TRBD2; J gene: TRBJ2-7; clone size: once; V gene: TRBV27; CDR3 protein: CASMDLKTGGGLAGSYEQYF; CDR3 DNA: TGTGCCAGCATGGATTTGAAAACAGGGGGCGGACTAGCGGGGTCCTACGAGCAGTACTTC
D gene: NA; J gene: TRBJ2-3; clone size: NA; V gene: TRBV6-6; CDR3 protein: CASTHGQHYTDTQYF; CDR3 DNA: TGTGCCAGCACCCACGGACAACACTACACAGATACGCAGTATTTT
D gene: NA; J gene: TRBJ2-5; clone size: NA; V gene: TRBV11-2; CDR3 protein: CASSRSGQETQYF; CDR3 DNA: TGTGCCAGCAGCCGTAGCGGTCAAGAGACCCAGTACTTC
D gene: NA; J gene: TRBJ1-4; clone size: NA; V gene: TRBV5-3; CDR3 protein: CARSLGVQGCEKLFF; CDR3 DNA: TGTGCCAGAAGCTTGGGGGTGCAGGGATGTGAAAAACTGTTTTTT
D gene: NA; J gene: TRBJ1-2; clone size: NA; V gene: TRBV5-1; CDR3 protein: CASSHPQQGLPGYTF; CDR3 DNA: TGCGCCAGCAGCCACCCCCAACAGGGCCTGCCGGGCTACACCTTC
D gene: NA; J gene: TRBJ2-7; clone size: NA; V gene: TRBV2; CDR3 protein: CASSEAQGIRLEQYF; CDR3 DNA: TGTGCCAGCAGTGAAGCGCAGGGAATTCGGCTCGAGCAGTACTTC
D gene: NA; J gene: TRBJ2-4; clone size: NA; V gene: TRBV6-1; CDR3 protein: CASSEIGAHRSLAKNIQYF; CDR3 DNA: TGTGCCAGCAGTGAAATCGGCGCCCACCGTAGCTTAGCCAAAAACATTCAGTACTTC
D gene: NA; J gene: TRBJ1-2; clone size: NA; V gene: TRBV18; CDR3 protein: CASSPLSGDYGYTF; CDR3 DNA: TGTGCCAGCTCACCATTATCAGGGGACTATGGCTACACCTTC
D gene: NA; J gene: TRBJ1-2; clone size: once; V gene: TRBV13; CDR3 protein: CASSILQDGYTF; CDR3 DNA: TGTGCCAGCAGCATATTGCAGGATGGCTACACCTTC
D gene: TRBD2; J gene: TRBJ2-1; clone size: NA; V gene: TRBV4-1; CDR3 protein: CASSFSGVREQFF; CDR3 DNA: TGCGCCAGCAGCTTTAGCGGGGTACGGGAGCAGTTCTTC
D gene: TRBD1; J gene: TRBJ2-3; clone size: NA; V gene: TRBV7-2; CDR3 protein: CASSFGTGFTDTQYF; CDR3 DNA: TGTGCCAGCAGCTTCGGGACAGGTTTCACAGATACGCAGTATTTT
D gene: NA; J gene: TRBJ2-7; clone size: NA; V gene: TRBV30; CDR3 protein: CAWTRPYYEQYF; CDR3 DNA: TGTGCCTGGACGCGGCCATACTACGAGCAGTACTTC
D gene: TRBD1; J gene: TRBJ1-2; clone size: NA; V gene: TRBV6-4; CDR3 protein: CASSPRVGGAANYGYTF; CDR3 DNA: TGTGCCAGCAGCCCTAGGGTAGGGGGCGCGGCGAACTATGGCTACACCTTC
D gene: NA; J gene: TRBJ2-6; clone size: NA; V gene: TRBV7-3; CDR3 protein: CASSRPGQRSGANVLTF; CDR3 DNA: TGTGCCAGCAGCCGCCCGGGACAACGCTCTGGGGCCAACGTCCTGACTTTC
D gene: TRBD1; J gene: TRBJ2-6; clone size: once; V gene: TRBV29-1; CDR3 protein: CSVPRGQGANGANVLTF; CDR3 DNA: TGCAGCGTTCCTAGGGGACAGGGAGCGAATGGGGCCAACGTCCTGACTTTC
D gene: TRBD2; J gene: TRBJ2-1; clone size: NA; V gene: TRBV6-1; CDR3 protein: CASRVGLAGYNEQFF; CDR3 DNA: TGTGCCAGCAGAGTGGGACTAGCGGGCTACAATGAGCAGTTCTTC
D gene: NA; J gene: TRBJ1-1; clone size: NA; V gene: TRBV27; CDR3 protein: CASSLFVNTEAFF; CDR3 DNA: TGTGCCAGCAGTTTATTTGTAAACACTGAAGCTTTCTTT
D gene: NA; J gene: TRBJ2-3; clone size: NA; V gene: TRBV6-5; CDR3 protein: CASRNAMDTQYF; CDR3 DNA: TGTGCCAGCAGAAATGCTATGGATACGCAGTATTTT
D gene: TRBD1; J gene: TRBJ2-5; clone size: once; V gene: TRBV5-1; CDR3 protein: CASSREETGGTTQYF; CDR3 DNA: TGCGCCAGCAGCAGAGAGGAGACAGGGGGGACGACCCAGTACTTC
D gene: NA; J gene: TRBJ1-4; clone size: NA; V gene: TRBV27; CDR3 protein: CASRRVATNEKLFF; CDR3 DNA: TGTGCCAGTCGGAGAGTAGCAACTAATGAAAAACTGTTTTTT
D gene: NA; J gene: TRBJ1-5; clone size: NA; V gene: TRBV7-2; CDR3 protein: CASSLTWAQQPQHF; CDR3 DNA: TGTGCCAGCAGCTTAACCTGGGCCCAGCAGCCCCAGCATTTT
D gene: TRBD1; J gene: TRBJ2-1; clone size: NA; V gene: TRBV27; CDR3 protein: CASSLLAGGALYNEQFF; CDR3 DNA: TGTGCCAGCAGTTTATTGGCAGGGGGCGCCCTCTACAATGAGCAGTTCTTC
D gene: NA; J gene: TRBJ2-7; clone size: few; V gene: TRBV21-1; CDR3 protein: CASRLDSSYEQYF; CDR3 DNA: TGTGCCAGCAGACTTGACAGCTCCTACGAGCAGTACTTC
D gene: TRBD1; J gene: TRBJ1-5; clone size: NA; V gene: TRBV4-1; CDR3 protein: CASSQDGTGPSNQPQHF; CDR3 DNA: TGCGCCAGCAGCCAAGATGGGACAGGGCCTAGCAATCAGCCCCAGCATTTT
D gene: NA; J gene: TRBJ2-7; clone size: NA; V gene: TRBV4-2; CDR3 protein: CASSQGRFSYEQYF; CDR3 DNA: TGTGCCAGCAGCCAAGGCAGGTTTTCCTACGAGCAGTACTTC
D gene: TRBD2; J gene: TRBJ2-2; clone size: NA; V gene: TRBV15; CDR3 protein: CATSRVGLANTGELFF; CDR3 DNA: TGTGCCACCAGCAGAGTCGGACTAGCGAACACCGGGGAGCTGTTTTTT
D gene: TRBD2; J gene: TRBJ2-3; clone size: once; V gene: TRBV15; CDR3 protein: CATSRDQGGGRTDTQYF; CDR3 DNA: TGTGCCACCAGCAGAGATCAAGGCGGCGGGAGAACAGATACGCAGTATTTT
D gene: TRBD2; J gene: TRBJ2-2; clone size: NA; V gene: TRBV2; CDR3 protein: CASKGGLAGGRTGELFF; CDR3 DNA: TGTGCCAGCAAGGGGGGGCTAGCGGGAGGTCGGACCGGGGAGCTGTTTTTT
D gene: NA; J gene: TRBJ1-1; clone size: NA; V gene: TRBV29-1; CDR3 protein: CSVRGPGSIVEAFF; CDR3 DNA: TGCAGCGTCCGGGGTCCGGGGTCGATAGTTGAAGCTTTCTTT
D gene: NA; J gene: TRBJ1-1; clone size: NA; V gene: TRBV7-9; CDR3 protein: CASSLGGGTEAFF; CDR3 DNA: TGTGCCAGCAGCTTAGGGGGAGGTACTGAAGCTTTCTTT
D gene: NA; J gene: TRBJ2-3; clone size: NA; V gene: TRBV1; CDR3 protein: CTSSPRLTSGGTTDTQYF; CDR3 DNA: TGCACCAGCAGCCCCCGCTTAACTAGCGGGGGTACCACAGATACGCAGTATTTT
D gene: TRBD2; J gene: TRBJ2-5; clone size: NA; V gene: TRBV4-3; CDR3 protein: CASSQGWTSGSPGETQYF; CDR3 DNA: TGCGCCAGCAGCCAAGGATGGACTAGCGGGTCACCGGGGGAGACCCAGTACTTC